The clone carrying this T cell receptor (beta chain) was observed at least ten times. The antigen remains unidentified. A roughly 10 ml volume of fresh peripheral blood provided the PBMCs. The source of the sample is a study of Graves' ophthalmopathy and Graves' hyperthyroidism. Amplified material comprised TCR beta CDR3 regions derived from RNA transcripts. An initial RT-PCR round employing HTBI primers preceded a second-round multiplex PCR. TCRdb reprocessed the multiplex PCR reads via MiXCR and lists one record per CDR3 protein. The sample has 360,000 or so distinct CDR3 sequences, approximately 16% seen once. The length of the CDR3 is 15 residues. V lost 3 bases and J lost 1, with 13 bases in between. Looked up from germline, CDR1 is MDHEN and CDR2 is SYDVKM. Study-wide findings and caveats: Most thyroid clonotypes with frequency above 0.001 were detected in blood too.

The TCR sequence derives from a woman between 18 and 29 years old with Graves' ophthalmopathy. The sequenced material came from peripheral blood. The chain employs TRBV28 and TRBJ2-7; D gene ambiguous. In nucleotides, the CDR3 is TGTGCCAGCAGTTTTGAGGTCACTTGGTCCTACGAGCAGTACTTC. This encodes CASSFEVTWSYEQYF.